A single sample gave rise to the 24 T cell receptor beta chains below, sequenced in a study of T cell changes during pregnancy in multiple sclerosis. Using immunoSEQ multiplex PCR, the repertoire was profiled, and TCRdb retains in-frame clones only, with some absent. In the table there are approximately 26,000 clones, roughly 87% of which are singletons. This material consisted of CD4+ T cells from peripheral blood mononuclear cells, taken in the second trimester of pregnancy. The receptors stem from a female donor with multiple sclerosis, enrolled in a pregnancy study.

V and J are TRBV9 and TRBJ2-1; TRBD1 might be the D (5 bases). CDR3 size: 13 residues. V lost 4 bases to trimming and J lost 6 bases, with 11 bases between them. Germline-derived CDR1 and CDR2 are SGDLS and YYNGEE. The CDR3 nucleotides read TGTGCCAGCAGCATTTCAGGGCTCAATGAGCAGTTCTTC. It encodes CASSISGLNEQFF.

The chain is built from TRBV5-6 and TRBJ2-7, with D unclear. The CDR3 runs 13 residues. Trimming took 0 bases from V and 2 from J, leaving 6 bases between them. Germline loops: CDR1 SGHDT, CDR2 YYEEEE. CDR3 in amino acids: CASSLVHPYEQYF. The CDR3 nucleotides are TGTGCCAGCAGCTTGGTCCATCCCTACGAGCAGTACTTC.

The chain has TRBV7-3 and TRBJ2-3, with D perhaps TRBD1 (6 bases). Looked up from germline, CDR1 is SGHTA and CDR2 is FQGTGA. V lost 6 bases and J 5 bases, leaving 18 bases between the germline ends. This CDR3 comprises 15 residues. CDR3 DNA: TGTGCCAGCAGTCCACAGGGCCCTACTTTAGATACGCAGTATTTT. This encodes CASSPQGPTLDTQYF.

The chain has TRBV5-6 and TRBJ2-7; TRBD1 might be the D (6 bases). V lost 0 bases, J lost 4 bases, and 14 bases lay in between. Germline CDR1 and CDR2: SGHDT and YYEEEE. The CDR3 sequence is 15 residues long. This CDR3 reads CASSLAPKRGYEQYF. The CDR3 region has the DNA TGTGCCAGCAGCTTGGCGCCTAAGAGGGGGTACGAGCAGTACTTC.

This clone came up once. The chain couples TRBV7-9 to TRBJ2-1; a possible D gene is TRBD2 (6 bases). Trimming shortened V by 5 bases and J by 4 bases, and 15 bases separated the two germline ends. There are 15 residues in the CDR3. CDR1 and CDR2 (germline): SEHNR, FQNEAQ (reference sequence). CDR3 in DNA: TGTGCCAGCAGCCCCGGGACTTCCCCTTACAATGAGCAGTTCTTC. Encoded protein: CASSPGTSPYNEQFF.

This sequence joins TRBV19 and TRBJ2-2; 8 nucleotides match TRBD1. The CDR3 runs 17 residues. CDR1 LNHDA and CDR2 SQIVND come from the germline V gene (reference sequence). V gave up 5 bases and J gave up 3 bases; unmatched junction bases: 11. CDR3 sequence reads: CASSLRTGREDTGELFF. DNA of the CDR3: TGTGCCAGTAGTCTCCGGACAGGGCGGGAAGACACCGGGGAGCTGTTTTTT. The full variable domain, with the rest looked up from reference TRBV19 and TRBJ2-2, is DGGITQSPKYLFRKEGQNVTLSCEQNLNHDAMYWYRQDPGQGLRLIYYSQIVNDFQKGDIAEGYSVSREKKESFPLTVTSAQKNPTAFYLCASSLRTGREDTGELFFGEGSRLTVL.

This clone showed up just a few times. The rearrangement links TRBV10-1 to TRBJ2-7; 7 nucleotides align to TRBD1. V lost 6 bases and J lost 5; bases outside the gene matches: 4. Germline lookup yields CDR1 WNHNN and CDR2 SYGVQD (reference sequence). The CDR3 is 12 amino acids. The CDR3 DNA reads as TGCGCCAGCAGGCCACAGGGGCACGAGCAGTACTTC. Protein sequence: CASRPQGHEQYF.

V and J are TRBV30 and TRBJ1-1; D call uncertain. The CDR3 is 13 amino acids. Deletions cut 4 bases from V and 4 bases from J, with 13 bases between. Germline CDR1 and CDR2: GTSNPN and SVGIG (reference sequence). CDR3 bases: TGTGCCTGGACGGAGCAGGACTCCACTGAAGCTTTCTTT. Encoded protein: CAWTEQDSTEAFF.

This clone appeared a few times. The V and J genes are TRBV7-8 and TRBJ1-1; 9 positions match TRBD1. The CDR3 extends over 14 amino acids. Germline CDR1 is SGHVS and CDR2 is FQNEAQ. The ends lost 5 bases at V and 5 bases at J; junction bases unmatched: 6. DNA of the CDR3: TGTGCCAGCAGCCCGGGACAGGGTGTAACTGAAGCTTTCTTT. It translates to CASSPGQGVTEAFF.

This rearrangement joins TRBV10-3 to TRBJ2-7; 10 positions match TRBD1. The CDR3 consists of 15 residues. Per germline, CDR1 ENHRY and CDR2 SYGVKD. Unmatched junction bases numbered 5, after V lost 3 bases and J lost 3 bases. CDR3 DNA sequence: TGTGCCATCAGTGAATATCGGACAGGGGGCTACGAGCAGTACTTC. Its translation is CAISEYRTGGYEQYF.

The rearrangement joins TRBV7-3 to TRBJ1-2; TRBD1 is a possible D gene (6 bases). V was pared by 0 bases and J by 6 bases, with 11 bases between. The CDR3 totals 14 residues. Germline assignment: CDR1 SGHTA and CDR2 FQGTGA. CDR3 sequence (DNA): TGTGCCAGCAGCTTAACGGGCAGGGGTGATGGCTACACCTTC. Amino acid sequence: CASSLTGRGDGYTF.

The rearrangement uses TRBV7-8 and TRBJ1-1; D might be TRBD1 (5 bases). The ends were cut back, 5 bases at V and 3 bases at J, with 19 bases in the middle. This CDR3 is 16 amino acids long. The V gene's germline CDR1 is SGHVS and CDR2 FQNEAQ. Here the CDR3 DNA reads TGTGCCAGCAGCCGACGAATGGGGGGTTGGGACACTGAAGCTTTCTTT. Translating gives CASSRRMGGWDTEAFF.

The CDR3 sequence: CATSRVLTGVGNQPQHF. The CDR3 nucleotides are TGTGCCACCAGCAGAGTCCTGACAGGGGTGGGCAATCAGCCCCAGCATTTT. The gene calls are TRBV15 and TRBJ1-5; 8 nucleotides agree with TRBD1. The V segment lost 1 base and the J segment 2 bases; nucleotides outside the gene matches: 7. Germline V gene lookup returns CDR1 LNHNV and CDR2 YYDKDF (reference sequence). CDR3 size: 17 residues.

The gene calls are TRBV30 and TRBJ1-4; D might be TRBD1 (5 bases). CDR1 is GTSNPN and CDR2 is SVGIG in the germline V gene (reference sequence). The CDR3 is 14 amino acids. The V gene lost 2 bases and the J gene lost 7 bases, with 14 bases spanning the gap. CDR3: CAWSLGPRGEKLFF. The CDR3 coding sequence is TGTGCCTGGAGTCTCGGACCAAGGGGTGAAAAACTGTTTTTT.

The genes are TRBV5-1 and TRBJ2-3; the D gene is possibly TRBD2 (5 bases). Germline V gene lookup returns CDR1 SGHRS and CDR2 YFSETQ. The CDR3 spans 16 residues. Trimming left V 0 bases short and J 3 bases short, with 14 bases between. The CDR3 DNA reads TGCGCCAGCAGCTTGGGGGTGGGGAGTGGAACAGATACGCAGTATTTT. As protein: CASSLGVGSGTDTQYF. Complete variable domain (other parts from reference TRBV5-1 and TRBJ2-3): KAGVTQTPRYLIKTRGQQVTLSCSPISGHRSVSWYQQTPGQGLQFLFEYFSETQRNKGNFPGRFSGRQFSNSRSEMNVSTLELGDSALYLCASSLGVGSGTDTQYFGPGTRLTVL.

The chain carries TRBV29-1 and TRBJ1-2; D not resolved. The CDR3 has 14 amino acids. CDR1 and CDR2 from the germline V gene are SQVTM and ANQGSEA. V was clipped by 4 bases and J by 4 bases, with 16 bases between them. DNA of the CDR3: TGCAGCGTTGGAGTCCCGGGTAGGTCCTATGGCTACACCTTC. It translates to CSVGVPGRSYGYTF. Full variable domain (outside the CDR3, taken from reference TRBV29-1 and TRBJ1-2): SAVISQKPSRDICQRGTSLTIQCQVDSQVTMMFWYRQQPGQSLTLIATANQGSEATYESGFVIDKFPISRPNLTFSTLTVSNMSPEDSSIYLCSVGVPGRSYGYTFGSGTRLTVV.

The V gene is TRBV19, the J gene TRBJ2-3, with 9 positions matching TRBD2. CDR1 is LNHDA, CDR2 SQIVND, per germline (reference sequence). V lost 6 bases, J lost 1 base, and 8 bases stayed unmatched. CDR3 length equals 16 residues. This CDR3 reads CASRFRSSGGTDTQYF. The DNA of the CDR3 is TGTGCCAGTAGGTTCCGGTCTAGCGGGGGCACAGATACGCAGTATTTT. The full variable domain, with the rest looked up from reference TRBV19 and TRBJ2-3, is DGGITQSPKYLFRKEGQNVTLSCEQNLNHDAMYWYRQDPGQGLRLIYYSQIVNDFQKGDIAEGYSVSREKKESFPLTVTSAQKNPTAFYLCASRFRSSGGTDTQYFGPGTRLTVL.

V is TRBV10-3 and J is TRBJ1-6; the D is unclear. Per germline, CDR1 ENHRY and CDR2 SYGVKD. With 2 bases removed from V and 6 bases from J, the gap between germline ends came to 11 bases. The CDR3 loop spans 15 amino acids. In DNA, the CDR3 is TGTGCCATCAGTGAGCAGGTTCCAAGTAATTCACCCCTCCACTTT. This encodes CAISEQVPSNSPLHF.

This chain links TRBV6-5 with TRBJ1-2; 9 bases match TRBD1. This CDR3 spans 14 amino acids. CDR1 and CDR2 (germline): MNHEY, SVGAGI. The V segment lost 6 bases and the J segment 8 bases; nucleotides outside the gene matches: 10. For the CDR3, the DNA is TGTGCCAGCAGCCCGGGACAGGGTCTCTTAGGCTACACCTTC. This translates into CASSPGQGLLGYTF.

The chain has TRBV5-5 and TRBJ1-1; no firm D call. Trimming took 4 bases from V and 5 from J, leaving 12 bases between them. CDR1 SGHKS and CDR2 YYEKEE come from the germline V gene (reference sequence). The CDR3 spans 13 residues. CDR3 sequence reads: CASSRVRGTEAFF. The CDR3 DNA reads TGTGCCAGCAGCCGCGTTCGGGGAACTGAAGCTTTCTTT.

In nucleotides, the CDR3 is TGCAGCGTAGGACAATTGAACACTGAAGCTTTCTTT. This translates into CSVGQLNTEAFF. The chain is built from TRBV29-1 and TRBJ1-1, with D tentatively TRBD1 (5 bases). V was trimmed by 6 bases and J by 0 bases, leaving 8 bases between them. In germline, CDR1 is SQVTM, CDR2 ANQGSEA. This CDR3 spans 12 amino acids.

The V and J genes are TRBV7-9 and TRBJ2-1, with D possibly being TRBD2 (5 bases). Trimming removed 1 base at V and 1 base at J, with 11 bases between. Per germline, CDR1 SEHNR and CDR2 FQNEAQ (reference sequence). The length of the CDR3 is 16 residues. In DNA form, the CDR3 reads TGTGCCAGCAGCTTAGGGGCGGGTGTATCCTACAATGAGCAGTTCTTC. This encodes CASSLGAGVSYNEQFF.

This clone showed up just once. The CDR3 DNA sequence: TGTGCCAGCAGCTTGACTAGCGGGGAAATAGGAGAGACCCAGTACTTC. This gives the protein CASSLTSGEIGETQYF. The V gene is TRBV28, the J gene TRBJ2-5; 11 bases line up with TRBD2. Germline V gives CDR1 MDHEN, CDR2 SYDVKM. The CDR3 is 16 residues long. Trimming cost V 6 bases and J 4 bases; bases outside gene matches: 10.

This CDR3 reads CASSRTGGRNEQFF. DNA for the CDR3: TGTGCCAGTAGCAGGACAGGCGGGCGGAATGAGCAGTTCTTC. The rearrangement joins TRBV19 to TRBJ2-1; TRBD1 matches at 7 bases. Germline trimming cut 6 bases from V and 7 bases from J; bases unmatched to any gene: 9. Germline lookup yields CDR1 LNHDA and CDR2 SQIVND (reference sequence). There are 14 residues in the CDR3.